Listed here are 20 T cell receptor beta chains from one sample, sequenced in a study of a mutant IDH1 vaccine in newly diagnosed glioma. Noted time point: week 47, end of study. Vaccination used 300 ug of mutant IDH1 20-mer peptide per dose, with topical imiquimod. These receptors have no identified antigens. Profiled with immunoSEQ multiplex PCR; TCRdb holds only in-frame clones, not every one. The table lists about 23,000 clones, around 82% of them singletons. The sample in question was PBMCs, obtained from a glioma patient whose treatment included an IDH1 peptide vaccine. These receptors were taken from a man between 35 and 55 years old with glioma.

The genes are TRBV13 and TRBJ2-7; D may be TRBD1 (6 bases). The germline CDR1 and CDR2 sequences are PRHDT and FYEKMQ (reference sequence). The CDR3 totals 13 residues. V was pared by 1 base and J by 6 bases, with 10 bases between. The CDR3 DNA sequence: TGTGCCAGCAGCTTAGTTTCAGGGGCCGAGCAGTACTTC. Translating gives CASSLVSGAEQYF.

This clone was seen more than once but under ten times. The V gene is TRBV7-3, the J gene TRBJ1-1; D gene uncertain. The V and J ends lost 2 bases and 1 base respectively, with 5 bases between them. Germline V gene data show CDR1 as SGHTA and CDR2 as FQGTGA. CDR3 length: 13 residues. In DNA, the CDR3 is TGTGCCAGCAGCTTACAAGAGAACACTGAAGCTTTCTTT. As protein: CASSLQENTEAFF.

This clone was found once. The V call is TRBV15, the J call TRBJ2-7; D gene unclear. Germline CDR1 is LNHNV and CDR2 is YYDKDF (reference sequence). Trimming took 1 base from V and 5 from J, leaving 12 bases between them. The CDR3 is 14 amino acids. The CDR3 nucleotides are TGTGCCACCAGCAGAGCCCCCAGCGTGGACGAGCAGTACTTC. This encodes CATSRAPSVDEQYF.

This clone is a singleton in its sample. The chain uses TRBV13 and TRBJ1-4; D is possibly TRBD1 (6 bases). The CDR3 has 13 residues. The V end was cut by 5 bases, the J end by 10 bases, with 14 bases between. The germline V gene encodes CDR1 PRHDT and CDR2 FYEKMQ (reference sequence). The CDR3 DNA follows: TGTGCCAGCAGCATCAGGGGAGGTGGAAAACTGTTTTTT. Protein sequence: CASSIRGGGKLFF.

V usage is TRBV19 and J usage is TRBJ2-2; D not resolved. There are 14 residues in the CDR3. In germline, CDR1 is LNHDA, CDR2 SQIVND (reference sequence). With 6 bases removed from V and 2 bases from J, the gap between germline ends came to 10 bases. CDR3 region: CASRPQLNTGELFF. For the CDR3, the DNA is TGTGCCAGTAGACCCCAGCTCAACACCGGGGAGCTGTTTTTT. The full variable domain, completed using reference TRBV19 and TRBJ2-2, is DGGITQSPKYLFRKEGQNVTLSCEQNLNHDAMYWYRQDPGQGLRLIYYSQIVNDFQKGDIAEGYSVSREKKESFPLTVTSAQKNPTAFYLCASRPQLNTGELFFGEGSRLTVL.

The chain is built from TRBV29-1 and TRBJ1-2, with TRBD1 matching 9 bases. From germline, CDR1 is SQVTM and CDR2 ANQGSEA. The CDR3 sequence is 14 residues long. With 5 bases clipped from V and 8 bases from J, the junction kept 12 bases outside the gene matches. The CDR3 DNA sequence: TGCAGCGTTCCAAGGGGGGGACAGGGTCCGGGCTACACCTTC. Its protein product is CSVPRGGQGPGYTF.

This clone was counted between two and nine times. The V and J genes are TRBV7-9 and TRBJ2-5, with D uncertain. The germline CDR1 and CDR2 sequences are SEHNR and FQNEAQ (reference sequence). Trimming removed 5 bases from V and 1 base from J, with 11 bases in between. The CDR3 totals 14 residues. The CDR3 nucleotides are TGTGCCAGCAGCCACGACACCCTCCAAGAGACCCAGTACTTC. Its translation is CASSHDTLQETQYF.

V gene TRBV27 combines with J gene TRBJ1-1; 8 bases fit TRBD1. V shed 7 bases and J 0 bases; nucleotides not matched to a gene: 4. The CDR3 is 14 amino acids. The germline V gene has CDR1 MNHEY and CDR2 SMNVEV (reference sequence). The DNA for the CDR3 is TGTGCCAGCACCACAGGGGGAATGAACACTGAAGCTTTCTTT. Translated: CASTTGGMNTEAFF.

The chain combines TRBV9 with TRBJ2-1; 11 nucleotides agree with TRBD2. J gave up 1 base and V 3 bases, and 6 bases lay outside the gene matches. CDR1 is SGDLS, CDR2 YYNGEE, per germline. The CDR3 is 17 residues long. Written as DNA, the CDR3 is TGTGCCAGCAGCGCCGGGACTAGCGGTAGTTCCTACAATGAGCAGTTCTTC. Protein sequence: CASSAGTSGSSYNEQFF.

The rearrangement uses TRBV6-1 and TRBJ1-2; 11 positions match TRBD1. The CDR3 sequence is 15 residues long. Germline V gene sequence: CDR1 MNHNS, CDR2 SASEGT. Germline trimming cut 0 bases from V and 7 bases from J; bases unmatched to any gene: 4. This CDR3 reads CASSEAGTGGSGYTF. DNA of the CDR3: TGTGCCAGCAGTGAAGCCGGGACAGGGGGTAGTGGCTACACCTTC.

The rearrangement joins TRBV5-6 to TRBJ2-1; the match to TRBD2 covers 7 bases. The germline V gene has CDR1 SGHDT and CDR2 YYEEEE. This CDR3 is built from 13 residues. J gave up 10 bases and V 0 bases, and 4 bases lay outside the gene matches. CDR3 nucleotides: TGTGCCAGCAGCTTGGGACTAGCTTCCGAGCAGTTCTTC. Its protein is CASSLGLASEQFF.

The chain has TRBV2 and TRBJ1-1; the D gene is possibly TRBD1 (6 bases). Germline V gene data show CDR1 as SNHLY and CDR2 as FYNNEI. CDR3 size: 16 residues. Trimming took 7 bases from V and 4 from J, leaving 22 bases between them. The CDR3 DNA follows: TGTGCCAGCACCCCCAGAGGGGGTCGACTTAGCACTGAAGCTTTCTTT. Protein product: CASTPRGGRLSTEAFF.

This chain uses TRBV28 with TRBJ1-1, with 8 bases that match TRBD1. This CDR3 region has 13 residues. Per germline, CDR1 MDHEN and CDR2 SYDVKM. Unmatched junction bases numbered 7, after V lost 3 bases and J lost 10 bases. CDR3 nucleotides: TGTGCCAGCAGTTTGCCGGGACAGGTTGGAGCTTTCTTT. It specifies CASSLPGQVGAFF. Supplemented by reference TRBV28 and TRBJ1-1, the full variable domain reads DVKVTQSSRYLVKRTGEKVFLECVQDMDHENMFWYRQDPGLGLRLIYFSYDVKMKEKGDIPEGYSVSREKKERFSLILESASTNQTSMYLCASSLPGQVGAFFGQGTRLTVV.

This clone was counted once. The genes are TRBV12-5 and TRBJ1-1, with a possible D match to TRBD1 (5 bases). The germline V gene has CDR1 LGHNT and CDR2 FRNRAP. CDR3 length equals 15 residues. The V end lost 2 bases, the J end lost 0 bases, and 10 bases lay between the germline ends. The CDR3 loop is CASGLLGGMNTEAFF. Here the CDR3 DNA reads TGTGCTAGTGGTTTGCTCGGGGGAATGAACACTGAAGCTTTCTTT. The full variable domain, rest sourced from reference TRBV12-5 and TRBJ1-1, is DARVTQTPRHKVTEMGQEVTMRCQPILGHNTVFWYRQTMMQGLELLAYFRNRAPLDDSGMPKDRFSAEMPDATLATLKIQPSEPRDSAVYFCASGLLGGMNTEAFFGQGTRLTVV.

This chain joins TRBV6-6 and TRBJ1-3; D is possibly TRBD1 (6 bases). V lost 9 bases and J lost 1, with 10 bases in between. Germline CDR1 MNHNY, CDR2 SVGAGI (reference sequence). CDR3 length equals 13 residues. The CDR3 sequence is CASGQSSGNTIYF. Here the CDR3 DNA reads TGTGCCAGTGGACAGTCATCTGGAAACACCATATATTTT.

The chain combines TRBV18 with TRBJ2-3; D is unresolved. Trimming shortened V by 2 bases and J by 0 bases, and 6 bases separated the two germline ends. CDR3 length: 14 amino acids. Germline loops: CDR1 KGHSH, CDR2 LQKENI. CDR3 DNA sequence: TGTGCCAGCTCACCAAGAACAAGCACAGATACGCAGTATTTT. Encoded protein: CASSPRTSTDTQYF. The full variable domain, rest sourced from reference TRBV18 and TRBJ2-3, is NAGVMQNPRHLVRRRGQEARLRCSPMKGHSHVYWYRQLPEEGLKFMVYLQKENIIDESGMPKERFSAEFPKEGPSILRIQQVVRGDSAAYFCASSPRTSTDTQYFGPGTRLTVL.

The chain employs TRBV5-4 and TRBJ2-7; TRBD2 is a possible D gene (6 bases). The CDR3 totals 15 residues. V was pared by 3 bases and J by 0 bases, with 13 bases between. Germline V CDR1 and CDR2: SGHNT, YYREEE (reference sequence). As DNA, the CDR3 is TGTGCCAGCAGCTCCCGGGACGGGAGCTCCTACGAGCAGTACTTC. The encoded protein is CASSSRDGSSYEQYF.

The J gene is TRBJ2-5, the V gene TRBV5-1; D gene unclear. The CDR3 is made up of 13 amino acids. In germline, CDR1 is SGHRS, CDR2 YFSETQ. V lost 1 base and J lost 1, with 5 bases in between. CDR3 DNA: TGCGCCAGCAGCTTGAGAATCCAAGAGACCCAGTACTTC. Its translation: CASSLRIQETQYF.

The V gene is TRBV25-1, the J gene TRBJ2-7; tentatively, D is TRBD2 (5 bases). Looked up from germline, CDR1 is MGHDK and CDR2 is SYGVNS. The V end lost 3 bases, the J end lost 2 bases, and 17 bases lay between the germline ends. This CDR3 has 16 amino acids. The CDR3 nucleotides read TGTGCCAGCAGTGACGTTATAGGCAGCGGACCCTACGAGCAGTACTTC. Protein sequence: CASSDVIGSGPYEQYF.

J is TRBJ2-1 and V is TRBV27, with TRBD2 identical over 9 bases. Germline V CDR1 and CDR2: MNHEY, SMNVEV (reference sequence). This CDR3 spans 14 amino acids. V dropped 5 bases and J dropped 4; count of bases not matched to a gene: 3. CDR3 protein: CASSPSGEYNEQFF. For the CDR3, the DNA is TGTGCCAGCAGTCCTAGCGGGGAATACAATGAGCAGTTCTTC.